These 6 T cell receptor beta chains originate from one sample sequenced in a study of T-cell memory formation after mild COVID-19. TCRdb re-called the 5' RACE reads through MiXCR, storing one row per CDR3 protein. The data contain 300,000 to 400,000 distinct CDR3 sequences, approximately 16% of them seen just once; the ten biggest clones take up about 22%. Source material: PBMCs or a T cell subset sorted from them (not recorded which). The origin of the receptors is a man aged 18 to 30 who had mild COVID-19 (a few samples of this study predate the infection). Cell type and time point are not known.

The chain uses TRBV27 and TRBJ2-2, with D possibly matching TRBD1 (8 bases). The CDR3 covers 16 residues. V was clipped by 3 bases and J by 6 bases, with 17 bases between them. Germline V gene lookup returns CDR1 MNHEY and CDR2 SMNVEV (reference sequence). The CDR3 DNA reads as TGTGCCAGCAGTTTTGACGGACAGGGAGGGCCCGGGGAGCTGTTTTTT. Protein sequence: CASSFDGQGGPGELFF.

The chain recombines TRBV6-5 with TRBJ2-3; 8 positions match TRBD1. Germline CDR1 and CDR2: MNHEY and SVGAGI. With 4 bases clipped from V and 10 bases from J, the junction kept 4 bases outside the gene matches. This CDR3 has 12 amino acids. CDR3 bases: TGTGCCAGCAGTTTCAGGGGGCGTGCGCAGTATTTT. Amino acid sequence: CASSFRGRAQYF.

This clonotype was detected only a few times. The rearrangement uses TRBV7-2 and TRBJ2-7; 11 nucleotides line up with TRBD1. V shed 5 bases, J shed 6 bases, and the junction held 6 bases outside the gene matches. The CDR3 consists of 14 residues. CDR1 and CDR2 (germline): SGHTA, FQGNSA. The CDR3 DNA is TGTGCCAGCAGCGTCCGAGGACAGGGGGCCGAGCAGTACTTC. Translated: CASSVRGQGAEQYF.

This clonotype was observed many times. V gene TRBV7-8 combines with J gene TRBJ2-5, with 8 bases aligning to TRBD2. The CDR3 length is 18 residues. Germline V gives CDR1 SGHVS, CDR2 FQNEAQ. V dropped 5 bases and J dropped 2; count of bases not matched to a gene: 16. CDR3 amino acids: CASSTPALGGGNQETQYF. As DNA, the CDR3 is TGTGCCAGCAGCACACCTGCCCTCGGCGGGGGGAATCAAGAGACCCAGTACTTC. The full variable domain, with the rest looked up from reference TRBV7-8 and TRBJ2-5, is GAGVSQSPRYKVAKRGQDVALRCDPISGHVSLFWYQQALGQGPEFLTYFQNEAQLDKSGLPSDRFFAERPEGSVSTLKIQRTQQEDSAVYLCASSTPALGGGNQETQYFGPGTRLLVL.

This clonotype was recorded a few times. The chain joins TRBV11-2 to TRBJ2-1; 7 bases are shared with TRBD2. The J segment lost 5 bases and the V segment lost 2 bases, leaving 9 bases of the junction unmatched. CDR1 SGHAT and CDR2 FQNNGV come from the germline V gene. The CDR3 spans 16 residues. CDR3 DNA: TGTGCCAGCAGCTTACTCAGTAGCGGGCCCGACAATGAGCAGTTCTTC. This sequence encodes CASSLLSSGPDNEQFF.

The chain is built from TRBV6-1 and TRBJ2-1, with TRBD2 matching over 7 bases. V shed 5 bases and J 6 bases; nucleotides not matched to a gene: 7. The CDR3 runs 14 residues. Per germline, CDR1 MNHNS and CDR2 SASEGT. CDR3 coding DNA: TGTGCCAGCAGTTCTCTGGGGAGGGGCAATGAGCAGTTCTTC. Residues: CASSSLGRGNEQFF.